The 18 T cell receptor beta chains below all came from one sample that was sequenced in a study of identical twins. TCRdb re-derived calls from the 5' RACE reads in MiXCR, one entry per CDR3 protein. The data contain fewer than 900,000 distinct CDR3 sequences, 15% to 20% of them singletons. The data also belong to a second study, concerning T cells expressing NK-cell markers.

The sample comprised PBMCs. The receptors originated from a young woman in good health.

This chain uses TRBV11-2 with TRBJ1-5, with D unclear. The CDR3 has 12 residues. The V end was cut by 8 bases, the J end by 3 bases, with 8 bases between. Germline assignment: CDR1 SGHAT and CDR2 FQNNGV. The CDR3 nucleotides read TGTGCCAGCGGACGTTTCAATCAGCCCCAGCATTTT. Translating gives CASGRFNQPQHF.

This rearrangement joins TRBV18 to TRBJ2-5; perhaps D is TRBD1 or TRBD2 (5 bases each). This CDR3 region has 14 residues. The ends were cut back, 2 bases at V and 4 bases at J, with 11 bases in the middle. The germline V gene encodes CDR1 KGHSH and CDR2 LQKENI. This chain's CDR3 is CASSPSWDGETQYF. DNA for the CDR3: TGTGCCAGCTCACCATCCTGGGACGGAGAGACCCAGTACTTC.

This clonotype has a handful of counts. The V gene is TRBV7-9, the J gene TRBJ2-3; D perhaps matches TRBD1 (6 bases). Trimming left V 7 bases short and J 6 bases short, with 20 bases between. The CDR3 is 15 amino acids. Per germline, CDR1 SEHNR and CDR2 FQNEAQ (reference sequence). The CDR3 region has the DNA TGTGCCAGCACGACAGGACGAAATCAAGGCGATACGCAGTATTTT. Amino acids: CASTTGRNQGDTQYF.

The chain recombines TRBV4-1 with TRBJ2-6; D uncertain. The CDR3 is 16 residues long. Germline CDR1 reads MGHRA; CDR2 reads YSYEKL. V was clipped by 0 bases and J by 2 bases, with 8 bases between them. DNA for the CDR3: TGCGCCAGCAGCCAAGATCTTGGAGCTGGGGCCAACGTCCTGACTTTC. Translated, it gives CASSQDLGAGANVLTF.

In its sample, this clonotype was seen a few times. The chain employs TRBV5-5 and TRBJ2-1, with a tentative D call TRBD1 (6 bases). Trimming took 2 bases from V and 6 from J, leaving 9 bases between them. CDR3 length: 13 residues. CDR1 is SGHKS and CDR2 is YYEKEE in the germline V gene (reference sequence). CDR3 bases: TGTGCCAGCAGCTTACAGGGACCCAATGAGCAGTTCTTC. It translates to CASSLQGPNEQFF. Variable domain in full (rest from reference TRBV5-5 and TRBJ2-1): DAGVTQSPTHLIKTRGQQVTLRCSPISGHKSVSWYQQVLGQGPQFIFQYYEKEERGRGNFPDRFSARQFPNYSSELNVNALLLGDSALYLCASSLQGPNEQFFGPGTRLTVL.

Written as DNA, the CDR3 is TGTGCCAGCAGCTTAGAGGTTAACCCAATAGAGACCCAGTACTTC. This sequence encodes CASSLEVNPIETQYF. The rearrangement uses TRBV7-8 and TRBJ2-5, with D unclear. CDR1 and CDR2 from the germline V gene are SGHVS and FQNEAQ. The CDR3 consists of 15 residues. V was cut by 1 base and J by 4 bases, with 13 bases left in between.

The chain has TRBV5-1 and TRBJ2-2; the match to TRBD2 covers 14 bases. The germline gives CDR1 SGHRS, CDR2 YFSETQ. The CDR3 has 18 residues. V shed 0 bases and J 6 bases; nucleotides not matched to a gene: 7. The CDR3 here is CASSLGLAGGLGAGELFF. Written as DNA, the CDR3 is TGCGCCAGCAGCTTGGGACTAGCGGGGGGGCTCGGAGCCGGGGAGCTGTTTTTT.

This clonotype was counted between two and nine times. The gene calls are TRBV4-3 and TRBJ2-2; D might be TRBD1 or TRBD2, each matching 5 bases. V lost 0 bases to trimming and J lost 7 bases, with 9 bases between them. From germline, CDR1 is LGHNA and CDR2 YSLEER. The CDR3 totals 14 residues. CDR3 residues: CASSQDSRGGELFF. The DNA of the CDR3 is TGCGCCAGCAGCCAAGACTCGAGGGGCGGGGAGCTGTTTTTT.

The rearrangement joins TRBV20-1 to TRBJ2-7; the match to TRBD2 covers 8 bases. Per the germline V gene, CDR1 is DFQATT and CDR2 is SNEGSKA (reference sequence). The trim removed 0 bases at V and 4 bases at J, leaving 8 bases unmatched. This CDR3 is built from 15 residues. This CDR3 is CSARDPRGGWYEQYF. CDR3 bases: TGCAGTGCTAGAGATCCCCGGGGGGGCTGGTACGAGCAGTACTTC.

The J gene is TRBJ2-3, the V gene TRBV5-4, with 8 bases fitting TRBD2. CDR3 length equals 15 residues. With 4 bases clipped from V and 6 bases from J, the junction kept 10 bases outside the gene matches. The germline CDR1 and CDR2 sequences are SGHNT and YYREEE (reference sequence). CDR3 region: CASSSQAGARDTQYF. The CDR3 DNA reads TGTGCCAGCAGCAGCCAAGCGGGGGCTCGGGATACGCAGTATTTT.

This clonotype occurred a few times. The chain couples TRBV12-3 or TRBV12-4 to TRBJ2-1, with 8 positions matching TRBD1. The CDR3 covers 14 residues. The V and J ends lost 5 bases and 8 bases, in that order; junction bases with no gene match: 8. As DNA, the CDR3 is TGTGCCAGCAGTAGGGACAGGTCTGTCGATGAGCAGTTCTTC. Translated: CASSRDRSVDEQFF.

This clonotype has ten or more counts. V is TRBV28 and J is TRBJ2-1; TRBD2 agrees at 11 bases. Losses at the gene ends were 5 bases for V and 7 bases for J; bases not matched to a gene: 7. The CDR3 is made up of 15 amino acids. CDR1 and CDR2 (germline): MDHEN, SYDVKM. The CDR3 sequence: CASSTLAGGQNEQFF. The CDR3 region has the DNA TGTGCCAGCAGTACCCTAGCGGGGGGTCAGAATGAGCAGTTCTTC.

This chain joins TRBV7-9 and TRBJ2-6; unclear D gene. The CDR3 contains 17 residues. V lost 4 bases and J 0 bases, leaving 13 bases between the germline ends. The V gene's germline CDR1 is SEHNR and CDR2 FQNEAQ (reference sequence). DNA for the CDR3: TGTGCCAGCAGCTCGCTTACCCTCCTCTCTGGGGCCAACGTCCTGACTTTC. Encoded protein: CASSSLTLLSGANVLTF.

This rearrangement joins TRBV6-5 to TRBJ2-2; no definite D call. Germline loops: CDR1 MNHEY, CDR2 SVGAGI. CDR3 length equals 13 residues. Trimming pared 0 bases from V and 5 bases from J, leaving 4 bases between. CDR3 in amino acids: CASSYSFTGELFF. For the CDR3, the DNA is TGTGCCAGCAGTTACTCCTTTACCGGGGAGCTGTTTTTT.

The J gene is TRBJ2-7, the V gene TRBV14; TRBD1 aligns across 9 bases. Germline loops: CDR1 SGHDN, CDR2 FVKESK. CDR3 size: 16 residues. V lost 5 bases to trimming and J lost 4 bases; unmatched junction nucleotides: 12. CDR3 nucleotides: TGTGCCAGCAGCAAAACAACCGGGACAGGGCGTTACGAGCAGTACTTC. It yields the protein CASSKTTGTGRYEQYF.

This clonotype was seen a few times. This chain uses TRBV19 with TRBJ2-7; D possibly corresponds to TRBD1 (5 bases). This CDR3 has 13 amino acids. Trimming stripped 6 bases from V and 2 bases from J, with 11 bases between. CDR1 and CDR2 from the germline V gene are LNHDA and SQIVND (reference sequence). The CDR3 spells CASSQGVTYEQYF. CDR3 bases: TGTGCCAGTAGCCAAGGGGTAACCTACGAGCAGTACTTC.

This clonotype was recorded a few times. This chain uses TRBV18 with TRBJ2-5; D is undetermined. The CDR3 runs to 14 residues. Trimming left V 2 bases short and J 5 bases short, with 12 bases between. Germline assignment: CDR1 KGHSH and CDR2 LQKENI. The CDR3 loop reads CASSPAEVAETQYF. For the CDR3, the DNA is TGTGCCAGCTCACCAGCGGAAGTCGCGGAGACCCAGTACTTC.

This rearrangement joins TRBV15 to TRBJ2-5; TRBD1 agrees at 7 bases. The CDR3 extends over 15 amino acids. CDR1 and CDR2 (germline): LNHNV, YYDKDF (reference sequence). The J segment lost 1 base and the V segment lost 1 base, leaving 3 bases of the junction unmatched. CDR3 sequence reads: CATSRVNRGQETQYF. CDR3 bases: TGTGCCACCAGCAGAGTGAACAGGGGCCAAGAGACCCAGTACTTC.